This section outlines one T cell receptor (beta chain) sequence together with its context. Its antigen is unknown. Unstimulated regulatory T cells (CD4+CD25+CD127-), CD4+CD25- non-regulatory cells, CD4 and CD8 cells were FACS-sorted from thawed PBMCs. CDR1 SNHLY and CDR2 FYNNEI come from the germline V gene. This CDR3 has 14 amino acids. The V end was cut by 8 bases, the J end by 0 bases, with 8 bases between. The data derive from a study of Tregs in tolerant kidney transplant recipients. Study-wide background: Related graft donors supplied nonmyeloablative bone marrow transplants, and mixed chimerism was transient.

Some clones are missing from TCRdb's copy, which holds only in-frame ones; the method was immunoSEQ multiplex PCR. This table has over 50,000 clones, 70% to 90% appearing once. Points from the study as a whole: The most relevant donor-specific Treg TCRbeta repertoire apparently came from expansion with activated donor B cells.

This sample comprised Tregs from blood, obtained before the transplant. The origin of this receptor is a human donor who received a combined kidney and bone marrow transplant. The rearrangement joins TRBV2 to TRBJ2-6, with D maybe TRBD1 (6 bases). The CDR3: CASLDSSGANVLTF. The CDR3 nucleotides read TGTGCCAGCTTGGACAGCTCTGGGGCCAACGTCCTGACTTTC.